This T cell receptor beta chain was recovered during a study of radiation and T cells in renal cell carcinoma. The CDR3 loop spans 15 amino acids. Germline CDR1 reads KGHSH; CDR2 reads LQKENI. The V gene lost 4 bases and the J gene lost 1 base, with 11 bases spanning the gap. Noted time point: blood 4 weeks post-SBRT, at nephrectomy. Described treatment: 15 Gy SBRT to primary tumor, nephrectomy 4 weeks later. The patient's renal cell carcinoma had clear cell pathology. Here immunoSEQ multiplex PCR was the method, and the copy in TCRdb shows in-frame clones only, minus some. The repertoire holds more than 120,000 clones, with 65% to 90% as singletons.

The sample consisted of blood, taken from a patient whose treatment included radiotherapy and nephrectomy. This chain uses TRBV18 with TRBJ1-3; no clear D gene. This sequence originates from a woman between 45 and 65 years old with renal cell carcinoma. The CDR3 sequence: CASSLRTRSGNTIYF. The CDR3 coding sequence is TGTGCCAGCTCACTCCGGACGCGTTCTGGAAACACCATATATTTT.